The clone carrying this TCR beta chain was recorded a few times. Its antigen is as yet unknown. This entry belongs to a study of cytomegalovirus exposure and HLA in healthy donors. General study points: Analyses of presence and absence presupposed an approximately uniform sequencing depth across donors.

The PCR ran on 60 Vbeta and 13 Jbeta primers. In the authors' workflow: An analysis that came later counted 80 million or so unique TCR beta chains, around 10 million shared. Profiling relied on immunoSEQ multiplex PCR, and the TCRdb table lists in-frame clones only, not all of them. V, J and clone size are taken as reported in that table, and D and trimming were inferred from the DNA itself. Of 130,000 to 150,000 clones in the sample, around 9.6% were seen once. The source material was PBMCs. This receptor was identified in a male donor in good health and CMV-seronegative.

This CDR3 is CASSPGLAGAGTDTQYF. Here the CDR3 DNA reads TGCGCCAGCAGCCCGGGACTAGCGGGAGCCGGGACAGATACGCAGTATTTT. The rearrangement uses TRBV4-3 and TRBJ2-3, with TRBD2 matching 14 bases. V lost 4 bases, J lost 3 bases, and 6 bases stayed unmatched. The CDR3 runs 17 residues. Looked up from germline, CDR1 is LGHNA and CDR2 is YSLEER.